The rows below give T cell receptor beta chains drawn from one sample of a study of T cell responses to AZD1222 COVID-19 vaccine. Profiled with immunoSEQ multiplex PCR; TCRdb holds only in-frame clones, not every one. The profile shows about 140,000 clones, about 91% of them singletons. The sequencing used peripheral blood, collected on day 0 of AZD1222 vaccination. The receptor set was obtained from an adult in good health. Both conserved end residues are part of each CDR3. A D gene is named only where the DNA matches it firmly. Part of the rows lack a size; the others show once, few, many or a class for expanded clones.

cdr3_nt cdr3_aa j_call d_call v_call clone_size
TGTGCCAGCAGTGATCGCCAAGGGCACGGCTACACCTTC CASSDRQGHGYTF TRBJ1-2 - TRBV25-1 -
TGTGCCAGCAGCTTAGAACGGCAATATTCACCCCTCCACTTT CASSLERQYSPLHF TRBJ1-6 - TRBV7-2 once
TGTGCCAGCACGTGGGCGCCTACCTACGAGCAGTACTTC CASTWAPTYEQYF TRBJ2-7 - TRBV12-3/TRBV12-4 -
TGCGCCAGCAGCTTGGTTCAGCGGGGGTACTACGAGCAGTACTTC CASSLVQRGYYEQYF TRBJ2-7 TRBD2 TRBV5-1 -
TGTGCCAGCGACCAACGGGAGACTGGCTACACCTTC CASDQRETGYTF TRBJ1-2 - TRBV28 -
TGTGCCTGGAGTGGACTAGGACGGATCTCTGGAAACACCATATATTTT CAWSGLGRISGNTIYF TRBJ1-3 - TRBV30 -
TGCAGCGTGAGGAGGAATAACTATGGCTACACCTTC CSVRRNNYGYTF TRBJ1-2 - TRBV29-1 -
TGCAGCGTTGACACCGGGACAGGGACCTACGAGCAGTACTTC CSVDTGTGTYEQYF TRBJ2-7 TRBD1 TRBV29-1 -
TGTGCCAGCAGCCCGGGACAGGGTATGCGGGGGGCCAACGTCCTGACTTTC CASSPGQGMRGANVLTF TRBJ2-6 TRBD1 TRBV2 -
TGCGCCAGCAGCCAATCCCAGGGCGACTATGGCTACACCTTC CASSQSQGDYGYTF TRBJ1-2 - TRBV4-1 -
TGTGCCAGCAGCCTGCCGACTAGCGGGAAATACGAGCAGTACTTC CASSLPTSGKYEQYF TRBJ2-7 TRBD2 TRBV7-2 once
TGTGCCAGCAGTTTCGTTGGACAGGTTGGTAATGAGCAGTTCTTC CASSFVGQVGNEQFF TRBJ2-1 TRBD1 TRBV28 -
TGTGCCAGCAGTGAAGAACAGGGAGGGACCGGGGAGCTGTTTTTT CASSEEQGGTGELFF TRBJ2-2 - TRBV2 -
TGTGCCAGCAGCGTAGTGGGGCATTTAGTCTCTGAAGCTTTCTTT CASSVVGHLVSEAFF TRBJ1-1 - TRBV9 -
TGCAGCGTCGTCGACAGGGGGGGGATCAGCTCCTACAATGAGCAGTTCTTC CSVVDRGGISSYNEQFF TRBJ2-1 TRBD1 TRBV29-1 -
TGTGCCAGCAGCGCAAGCGGGGGCCGGGAGCAGTACTTC CASSASGGREQYF TRBJ2-7 TRBD2 TRBV13 -
TGTGCCAGCAGCTTGGTTACAGGAGGGACTGAAGCTTTCTTT CASSLVTGGTEAFF TRBJ1-1 - TRBV5-4 -
TGCGCCAGCAGCCAATTAGCGGGAGGGGTGTACAATGAGCAGTTCTTC CASSQLAGGVYNEQFF TRBJ2-1 TRBD2 TRBV5-1 once
TGTGCCAGCAGCCCCATGACCGCCTCCTACGAGCAGTACTTC CASSPMTASYEQYF TRBJ2-7 - TRBV14 -
TGTGCCAGCAGCACTTCCGCCGGGGAGACCCAGTACTTC CASSTSAGETQYF TRBJ2-5 - TRBV7-2 -
TGTGCCAGCAGCCTCGGACTAAACTACGAGCAGTACTTC CASSLGLNYEQYF TRBJ2-7 - TRBV27 -
TGTGCCAGTAGTCACCGGGGGGACAGCGCCTACGAGCAGTACTTC CASSHRGDSAYEQYF TRBJ2-7 - TRBV19 -
TGCGCCAGCAGCCCGCAACTATTAGCAACGATACCTCATCTTTACGAGCAGTACTTC CASSPQLLATIPHLYEQYF TRBJ2-7 - TRBV4-1 -
TGCAGCGTTGGTCGCAGGGGGAACACTGAAGCTTTCTTT CSVGRRGNTEAFF TRBJ1-1 - TRBV29-1 once
TGTGCCAGCAGAACGGAGACAGGGGGCACTGAAGCTTTCTTT CASRTETGGTEAFF TRBJ1-1 TRBD1 TRBV27 -
TGCAGCGCGTCCGGGACAGGGGTGTACGAGCAGTACTTC CSASGTGVYEQYF TRBJ2-7 TRBD1 TRBV29-1 -
TGCGCCAGCAGCTCAGAAGTCCAGGCCCATGGCTACACCTTC CASSSEVQAHGYTF TRBJ1-2 - TRBV4-1 -
TGCGCCAGCAGCTTGGCACCAGGGGCTAGCGGGAGAAATGAGCAGTTCTTC CASSLAPGASGRNEQFF TRBJ2-1 TRBD2 TRBV5-1 -
TGTGCCAGCAGCACTACCGGGACAGGGGGCTCCTATAATTCACCCCTCCACTTT CASSTTGTGGSYNSPLHF TRBJ1-6 - TRBV21-1 -
TGTGCCAGTAGTATCGAAGCGTACCCATACTACGAGCAGTACTTC CASSIEAYPYYEQYF TRBJ2-7 - TRBV19 -
TGCGCCAGCAGCCAAGTGCAACAAGGGGCCTACGAGCAGTACTTC CASSQVQQGAYEQYF TRBJ2-7 - TRBV4-1 -
TGTGCCAGTAGTATAGGGGGCGCGGGGAGGACAGATACGCAGTATTTT CASSIGGAGRTDTQYF TRBJ2-3 - TRBV19 -
TGTGCTAGCACCCTAGGGGGGTTGGCGGGGGAGGCAGCTTTCTTT CASTLGGLAGEAAFF TRBJ1-1 - TRBV7-7 -
TGTGCCAGCAGCTTAGTGGGGTCTAGCACAGATACGCAGTATTTT CASSLVGSSTDTQYF TRBJ2-3 - TRBV7-3 -
TGTGCCAGCAGCGTAAAAGGGGACAGCACCACTGAAGCTTTCTTT CASSVKGDSTTEAFF TRBJ1-1 TRBD1 TRBV16 -
TGTGCCAGCAGCCCCACCTATCAGGGGAATCAGCCCCAGCATTTT CASSPTYQGNQPQHF TRBJ1-5 - TRBV3-1/TRBV3-2 -
TGTGCCAGTAGTATAGGGACTAGCGGGAGGGCCCGAGAGCAGTTCTTC CASSIGTSGRAREQFF TRBJ2-1 TRBD2 TRBV19 -
TGTGCCACCAGCAGAGTGGGGGACAGGGCTTATGAAAAACTGTTTTTT CATSRVGDRAYEKLFF TRBJ1-4 TRBD1 TRBV15 -
TGTGCCAGCAAAGGTGAGGGTACTGAAGCTTTCTTT CASKGEGTEAFF TRBJ1-1 - TRBV3-1/TRBV3-2 once
TGTGCCAGCAGCGAAACGACCGCGGTGAGGGCGGGTGAGACCCAGTACTTC CASSETTAVRAGETQYF TRBJ2-5 - TRBV2 -
TGCAGTGTACCGGTCGGCGAGACCCAGTACTTC CSVPVGETQYF TRBJ2-5 - TRBV20-1 -
TGTGCCAGCAGCTTAGTAGGGACTAGCGGGGGCACAGATACGCAGTATTTT CASSLVGTSGGTDTQYF TRBJ2-3 TRBD2 TRBV11-2 once
TGTGCCAGTAGTATAGCGGGGACTAGCGCTAGCACAGATACGCAGTATTTT CASSIAGTSASTDTQYF TRBJ2-3 TRBD2 TRBV19 -
TGTGCCAGCATCCCTCATCCGGGGACCCAGCCCCAGCATTTT CASIPHPGTQPQHF TRBJ1-5 - TRBV28 -
TGTGCCAGCAGCTCTACCTTGGGCGGGAGAGCCCAAGAGACCCAGTACTTC CASSSTLGGRAQETQYF TRBJ2-5 TRBD2 TRBV7-2 -
TGTGCCAGCAGCTTAGGGGGCCCGGTGGGGCAAGAGACCCAGTACTTC CASSLGGPVGQETQYF TRBJ2-5 - TRBV7-8 -
TGTGCTAGTGGTTCGACAGGGACCCATGGCTACACCTTC CASGSTGTHGYTF TRBJ1-2 TRBD1 TRBV12-5 -
TGCAGCGTTAGACAGTCTATAGCGGGAGGTACCGGGGAGCTGTTTTTT CSVRQSIAGGTGELFF TRBJ2-2 TRBD2 TRBV29-1 -